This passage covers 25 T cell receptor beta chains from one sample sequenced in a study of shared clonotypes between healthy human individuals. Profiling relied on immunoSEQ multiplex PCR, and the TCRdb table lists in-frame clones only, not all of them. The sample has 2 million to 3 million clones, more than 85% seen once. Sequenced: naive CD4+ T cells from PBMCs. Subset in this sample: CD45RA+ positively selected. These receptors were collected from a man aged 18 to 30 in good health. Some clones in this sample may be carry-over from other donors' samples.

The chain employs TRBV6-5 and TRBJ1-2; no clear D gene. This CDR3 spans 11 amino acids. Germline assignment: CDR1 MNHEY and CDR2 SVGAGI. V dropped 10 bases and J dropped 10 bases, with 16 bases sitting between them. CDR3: CATKKAGDYTF. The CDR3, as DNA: TGTGCCACCAAAAAGGCGGGAGACTACACCTTC.

The CDR3 sequence: CASSIGGTNEKLFF. The CDR3 DNA reads TGTGCCAGCAGCATAGGCGGCACTAATGAAAAACTGTTTTTT. The rearrangement links TRBV7-9 to TRBJ1-4; D remains unclear. Trimming stripped 5 bases from V and 2 bases from J, with 9 bases between. The germline CDR1 and CDR2 sequences are SEHNR and FQNEAQ (reference sequence). This CDR3 has 14 amino acids. The full variable domain, rest sourced from reference TRBV7-9 and TRBJ1-4, is DTGVSQNPRHKITKRGQNVTFRCDPISEHNRLYWYRQTLGQGPEFLTYFQNEAQLEKSRLLSDRFSAERPKGSFSTLEIQRTEQGDSAMYLCASSIGGTNEKLFFGSGTQLSVL.

DNA of the CDR3: TGTGCCAGCAGCTTAAGGTTTGGGCTCTACGAGCAGTACTTC. It is translated as CASSLRFGLYEQYF. This chain links TRBV7-9 with TRBJ2-7, with D unclear. Germline CDR1 and CDR2: SEHNR and FQNEAQ (reference sequence). This CDR3 has 14 residues. V was shortened by 2 bases and J by 3 bases, with 11 bases between the two germline ends.

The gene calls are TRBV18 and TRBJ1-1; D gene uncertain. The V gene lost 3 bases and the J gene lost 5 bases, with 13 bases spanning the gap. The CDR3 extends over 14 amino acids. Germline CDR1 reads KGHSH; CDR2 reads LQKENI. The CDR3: CASSPRALVTEAFF. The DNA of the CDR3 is TGTGCCAGCTCACCCCGGGCCCTCGTAACTGAAGCTTTCTTT.

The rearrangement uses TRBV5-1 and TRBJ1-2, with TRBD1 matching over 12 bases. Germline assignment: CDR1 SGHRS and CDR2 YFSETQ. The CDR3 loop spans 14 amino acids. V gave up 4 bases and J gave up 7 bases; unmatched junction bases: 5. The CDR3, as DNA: TGCGCCAGCAGCAAGGGACAGGGGGCAGGTGGCTACACCTTC. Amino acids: CASSKGQGAGGYTF.

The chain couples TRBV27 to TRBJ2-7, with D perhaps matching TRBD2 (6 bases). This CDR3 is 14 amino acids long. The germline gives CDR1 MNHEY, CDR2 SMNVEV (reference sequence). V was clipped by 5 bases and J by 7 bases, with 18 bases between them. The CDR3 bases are TGTGCCAGCAGTCCGCTCACCTTTGGAGGGGAGCAGTACTTC. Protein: CASSPLTFGGEQYF.

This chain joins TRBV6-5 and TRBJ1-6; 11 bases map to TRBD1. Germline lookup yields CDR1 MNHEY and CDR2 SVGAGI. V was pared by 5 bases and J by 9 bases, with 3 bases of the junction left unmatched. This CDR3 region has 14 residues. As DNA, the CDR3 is TGTGCCAGCAGTGGGGGACAGGGGGGTTCACCCCTCCACTTT. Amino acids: CASSGGQGGSPLHF.

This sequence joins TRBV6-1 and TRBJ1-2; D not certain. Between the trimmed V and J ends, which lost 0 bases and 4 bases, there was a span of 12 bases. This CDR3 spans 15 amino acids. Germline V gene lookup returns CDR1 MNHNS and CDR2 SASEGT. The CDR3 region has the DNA TGTGCCAGCAGTGAAGCCAACAGCTACATCTATGGCTACACCTTC. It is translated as CASSEANSYIYGYTF.

CDR3 loop: CASSVAGEKSYEQYF. CDR3 coding DNA: TGTGCCAGCAGCGTAGCGGGAGAGAAATCCTACGAGCAGTACTTC. V gene TRBV9 combines with J gene TRBJ2-7, with D maybe TRBD2 (6 bases). The V and J ends lost 0 bases and 1 base respectively, with 11 bases between them. Germline values: CDR1 SGDLS, CDR2 YYNGEE. The CDR3 is made up of 15 amino acids.

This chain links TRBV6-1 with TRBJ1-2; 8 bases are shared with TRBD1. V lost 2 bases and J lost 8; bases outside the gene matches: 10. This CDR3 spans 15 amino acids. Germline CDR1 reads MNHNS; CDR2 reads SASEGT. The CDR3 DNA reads TGTGCCAGCAGTGAATGGACAGGGTATATGTCCGGCTACACCTTC. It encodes CASSEWTGYMSGYTF.

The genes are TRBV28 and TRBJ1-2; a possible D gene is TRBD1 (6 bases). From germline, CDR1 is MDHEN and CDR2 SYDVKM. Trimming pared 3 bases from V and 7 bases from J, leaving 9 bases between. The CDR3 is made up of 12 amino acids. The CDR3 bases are TGTGCCAGCAGTTTCGCAGGGGTTGGCTACACCTTC. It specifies CASSFAGVGYTF.

CDR3 nucleotides: TGTGCCACTTCAAGCGGGACAGCCTCTGGAAACACCATATATTTT. It specifies CATSSGTASGNTIYF. The chain has TRBV6-1 and TRBJ1-3, with 7 bases that match TRBD1. CDR1 and CDR2 (germline): MNHNS, SASEGT. The CDR3 loop spans 15 amino acids. V shed 10 bases, J shed 0 bases, and the junction held 9 bases outside the gene matches.

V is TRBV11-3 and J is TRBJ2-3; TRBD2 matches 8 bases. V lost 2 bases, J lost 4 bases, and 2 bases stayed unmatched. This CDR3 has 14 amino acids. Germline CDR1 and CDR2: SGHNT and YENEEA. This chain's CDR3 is CASSLREGADTQYF. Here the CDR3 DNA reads TGTGCCAGCAGCTTACGGGAGGGTGCAGATACGCAGTATTTT.

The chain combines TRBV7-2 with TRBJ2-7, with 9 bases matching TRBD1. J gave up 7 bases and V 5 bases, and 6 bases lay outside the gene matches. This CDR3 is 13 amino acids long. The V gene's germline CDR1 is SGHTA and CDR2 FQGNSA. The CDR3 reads CASSLLGTGEQYF. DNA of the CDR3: TGTGCCAGCAGCCTCTTAGGGACAGGGGAGCAGTACTTC. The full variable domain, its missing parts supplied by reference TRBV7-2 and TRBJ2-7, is GAGVSQSPSNKVTEKGKDVELRCDPISGHTALYWYRQSLGQGLEFLIYFQGNSAPDKSGLPSDRFSAERTGGSVSTLTIQRTQQEDSAVYLCASSLLGTGEQYFGPGTRLTVT.

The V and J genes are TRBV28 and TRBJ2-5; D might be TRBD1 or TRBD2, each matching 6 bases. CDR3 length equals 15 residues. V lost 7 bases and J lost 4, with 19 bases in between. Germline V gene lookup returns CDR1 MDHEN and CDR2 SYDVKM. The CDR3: CASTKRGAARETQYF. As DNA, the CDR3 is TGTGCCAGCACAAAAAGGGGGGCGGCGAGAGAGACCCAGTACTTC.

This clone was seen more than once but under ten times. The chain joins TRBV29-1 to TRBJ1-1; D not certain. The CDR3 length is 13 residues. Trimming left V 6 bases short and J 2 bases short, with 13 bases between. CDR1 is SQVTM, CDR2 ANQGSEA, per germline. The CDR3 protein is CSVLPLRNTEAFF. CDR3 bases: TGCAGCGTCCTTCCCCTCCGTAACACTGAAGCTTTCTTT.

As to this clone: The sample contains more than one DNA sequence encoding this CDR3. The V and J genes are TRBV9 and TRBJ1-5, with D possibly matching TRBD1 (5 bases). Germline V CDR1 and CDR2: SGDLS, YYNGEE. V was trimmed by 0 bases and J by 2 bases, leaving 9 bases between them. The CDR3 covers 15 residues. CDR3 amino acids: CASSVGGSGNQPQHF. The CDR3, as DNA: TGTGCCAGCAGCGTAGGGGGGAGCGGCAATCAGCCCCAGCATTTT. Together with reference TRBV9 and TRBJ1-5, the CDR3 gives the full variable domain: DSGVTQTPKHLITATGQRVTLRCSPRSGDLSVYWYQQSLDQGLQFLIQYYNGEERAKGNILERFSAQQFPDLHSELNLSSLELGDSALYFCASSVGGSGNQPQHFGDGTRLSIL.

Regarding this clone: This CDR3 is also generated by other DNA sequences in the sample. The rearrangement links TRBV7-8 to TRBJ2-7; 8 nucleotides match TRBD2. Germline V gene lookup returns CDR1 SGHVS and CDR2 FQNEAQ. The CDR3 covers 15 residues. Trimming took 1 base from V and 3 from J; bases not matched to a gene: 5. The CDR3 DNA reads TGTGCCAGCAGCTTAGGGCTAGCGGGCAACTACGAGCAGTACTTC. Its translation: CASSLGLAGNYEQYF. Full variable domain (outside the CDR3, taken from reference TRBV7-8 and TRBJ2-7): GAGVSQSPRYKVAKRGQDVALRCDPISGHVSLFWYQQALGQGPEFLTYFQNEAQLDKSGLPSDRFFAERPEGSVSTLKIQRTQQEDSAVYLCASSLGLAGNYEQYFGPGTRLTVT.

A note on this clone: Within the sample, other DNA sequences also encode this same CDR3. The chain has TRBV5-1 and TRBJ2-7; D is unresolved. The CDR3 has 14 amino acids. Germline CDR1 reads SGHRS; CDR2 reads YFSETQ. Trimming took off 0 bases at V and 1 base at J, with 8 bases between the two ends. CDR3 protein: CASSLAGVSYEQYF. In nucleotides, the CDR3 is TGCGCCAGCAGCTTGGCCGGAGTATCCTACGAGCAGTACTTC. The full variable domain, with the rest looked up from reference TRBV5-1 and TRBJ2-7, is KAGVTQTPRYLIKTRGQQVTLSCSPISGHRSVSWYQQTPGQGLQFLFEYFSETQRNKGNFPGRFSGRQFSNSRSEMNVSTLELGDSALYLCASSLAGVSYEQYFGPGTRLTVT.

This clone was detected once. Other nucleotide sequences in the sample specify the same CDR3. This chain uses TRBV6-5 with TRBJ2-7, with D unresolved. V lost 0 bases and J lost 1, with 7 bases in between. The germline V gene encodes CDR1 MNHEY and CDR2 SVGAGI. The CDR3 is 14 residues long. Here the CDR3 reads CASSYSRASYEQYF. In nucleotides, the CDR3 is TGTGCCAGCAGTTACTCGCGCGCGTCCTACGAGCAGTACTTC.

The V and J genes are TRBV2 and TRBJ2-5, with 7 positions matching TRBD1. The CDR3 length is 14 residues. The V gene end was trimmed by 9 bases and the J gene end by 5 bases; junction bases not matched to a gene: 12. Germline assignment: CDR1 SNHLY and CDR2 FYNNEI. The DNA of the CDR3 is TGTGCCAGTGACTATCAGGGGGAGAAGGAGACCCAGTACTTC. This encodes CASDYQGEKETQYF. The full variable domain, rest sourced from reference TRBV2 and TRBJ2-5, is EPEVTQTPSHQVTQMGQEVILRCVPISNHLYFYWYRQILGQKVEFLVSFYNNEISEKSEIFDDQFSVERPDGSNFTLKIRSTKLEDSAMYFCASDYQGEKETQYFGPGTRLLVL.

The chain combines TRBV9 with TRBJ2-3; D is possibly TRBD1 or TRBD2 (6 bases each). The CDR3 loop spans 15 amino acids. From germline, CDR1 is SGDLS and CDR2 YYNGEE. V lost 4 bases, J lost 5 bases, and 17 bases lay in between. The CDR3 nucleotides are TGTGCCAGCAGCCCAGATGGGGGGCGCAGAGATACGCAGTATTTT. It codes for CASSPDGGRRDTQYF.

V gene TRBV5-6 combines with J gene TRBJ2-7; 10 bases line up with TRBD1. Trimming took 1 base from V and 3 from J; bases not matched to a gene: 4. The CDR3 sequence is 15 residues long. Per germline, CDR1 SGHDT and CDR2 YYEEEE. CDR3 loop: CASSLFGTGVYEQYF. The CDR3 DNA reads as TGTGCCAGCAGCTTGTTTGGGACAGGGGTCTACGAGCAGTACTTC.

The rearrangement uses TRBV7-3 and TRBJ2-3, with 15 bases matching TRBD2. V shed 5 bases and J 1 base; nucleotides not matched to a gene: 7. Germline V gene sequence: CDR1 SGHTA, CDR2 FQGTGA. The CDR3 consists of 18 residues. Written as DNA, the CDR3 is TGTGCCAGCAGCAGGGGACTAGCGGGAGGCCTAGGCACAGATACGCAGTATTTT. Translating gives CASSRGLAGGLGTDTQYF.

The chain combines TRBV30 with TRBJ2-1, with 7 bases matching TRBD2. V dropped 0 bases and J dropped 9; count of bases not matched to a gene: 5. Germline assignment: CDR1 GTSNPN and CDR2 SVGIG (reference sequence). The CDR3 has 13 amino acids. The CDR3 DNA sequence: TGTGCCTGGAGTGTTTTAACGGGGGGTGAGCAGTTCTTC. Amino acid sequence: CAWSVLTGGEQFF.